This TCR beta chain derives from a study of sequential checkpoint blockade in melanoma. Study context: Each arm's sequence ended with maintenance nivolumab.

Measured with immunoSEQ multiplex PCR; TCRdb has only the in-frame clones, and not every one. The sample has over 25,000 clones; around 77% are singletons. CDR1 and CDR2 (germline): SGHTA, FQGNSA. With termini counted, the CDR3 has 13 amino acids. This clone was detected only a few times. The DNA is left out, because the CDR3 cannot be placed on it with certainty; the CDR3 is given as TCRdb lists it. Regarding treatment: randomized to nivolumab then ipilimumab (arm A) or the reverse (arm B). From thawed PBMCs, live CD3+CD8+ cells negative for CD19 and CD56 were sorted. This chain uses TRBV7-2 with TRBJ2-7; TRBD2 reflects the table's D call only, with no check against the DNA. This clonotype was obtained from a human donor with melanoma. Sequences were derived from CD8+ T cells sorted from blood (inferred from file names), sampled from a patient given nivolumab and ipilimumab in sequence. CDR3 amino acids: CASSTSGVGEQYF.